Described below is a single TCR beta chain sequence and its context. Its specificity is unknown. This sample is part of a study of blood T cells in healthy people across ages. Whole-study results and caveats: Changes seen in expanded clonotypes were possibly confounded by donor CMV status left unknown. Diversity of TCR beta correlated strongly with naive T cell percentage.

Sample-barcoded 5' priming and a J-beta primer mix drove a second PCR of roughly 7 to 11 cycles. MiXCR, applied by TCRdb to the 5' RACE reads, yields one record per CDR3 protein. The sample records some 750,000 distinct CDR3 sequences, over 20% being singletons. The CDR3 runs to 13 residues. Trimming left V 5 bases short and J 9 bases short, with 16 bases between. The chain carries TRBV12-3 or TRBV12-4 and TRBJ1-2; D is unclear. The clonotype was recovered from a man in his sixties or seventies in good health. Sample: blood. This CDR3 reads CASSPPGRARYTF. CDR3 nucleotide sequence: TGTGCCAGCAGTCCACCTGGGCGGGCCCGCTACACCTTC.